This is a list of T cell receptor beta chains from one sample in a study of post-analysis software for immune sequencing data. TCRdb reprocessed the PCR reads via MiXCR and lists one record per CDR3 protein. The sample holds 650,000 to 850,000 distinct CDR3 sequences; roughly 50% are singletons and the top ten take over 4%. Sequencing was carried out using blood. Receptors originate from a girl aged 10 to 17 with multiple sclerosis. Each CDR3 is given with its conserved first and last residue. A D gene is named only where the DNA matches it firmly. Clone size is stated in some rows and not others, as once, few, many or a class when expanded.

TRBD2 | TRBJ2-1 | - | TRBV2 | CASTLVGTSGGRHSYNEQFF | TGTGCCAGCACCCTCGTTGGGACTAGCGGGGGACGCCACTCCTACAATGAGCAGTTCTTC
- | TRBJ2-7 | - | TRBV5-1 | CASSNDNSYEQYF | TGCGCCAGCAGCAATGACAACTCCTACGAGCAGTACTTC
- | TRBJ1-1 | - | TRBV9 | CASSAGWSGTEAFF | TGTGCCAGCAGCGCCGGCTGGTCGGGCACTGAAGCTTTCTTT
- | TRBJ2-5 | - | TRBV29-1 | CSAGPSSWETQYF | TGCAGCGCCGGGCCAAGCTCGTGGGAGACCCAGTACTTC
- | TRBJ1-2 | once | TRBV20-1 | CSARRQADTF | TGCAGTGCTAGGAGGCAGGCCGACACCTTC
TRBD2 | TRBJ2-3 | - | TRBV20-1 | CSASLPGLAGPDTQYF | TGCAGTGCTTCTTTGCCCGGACTAGCGGGGCCAGATACGCAGTATTTT
- | TRBJ2-1 | few | TRBV10-1 | CASSGQGHFNEQFF | TGCGCCAGCAGTGGACAAGGACACTTCAATGAGCAGTTCTTC
- | TRBJ2-3 | once | TRBV6-4 | CASSDSGRSTDTQYF | TGTGCCAGCAGTGACTCGGGTAGAAGCACAGATACGCAGTATTTT
TRBD1 | TRBJ2-7 | once | TRBV12-5 | CASITTIGTVHSYEQYF | TGTGCTAGTATCACTACCATAGGGACAGTGCACTCCTACGAGCAGTACTTC
- | TRBJ2-7 | - | TRBV6-1 | CASSEVDVGREQYF | TGTGCCAGCAGTGAAGTTGACGTCGGGCGCGAGCAGTACTTC
- | TRBJ2-1 | - | TRBV9 | CASSRGSSYNEQFF | TGTGCCAGCAGCCGTGGGAGCTCCTACAATGAGCAGTTCTTC
- | TRBJ2-5 | - | TRBV12-3/TRBV12-4 | CASSLSAGEQYF | TGTGCCAGCAGTTTAAGTGCGGGTGAGCAGTACTTC
TRBD2 | TRBJ2-7 | - | TRBV5-1 | CASSRTTSGPYEQYF | TGCGCCAGCAGCAGGACCACTAGCGGACCTTACGAGCAGTACTTC
TRBD2 | TRBJ2-7 | - | TRBV19 | CASSPTRTGGEQYF | TGTGCCAGTAGTCCCACAAGGACGGGGGGCGAGCAGTACTTC
- | TRBJ1-2 | - | TRBV14 | CASSQESRHGYTF | TGTGCCAGCAGCCAAGAGTCACGCCATGGCTACACCTTC
- | TRBJ2-5 | - | TRBV29-1 | CSVEDPDKTYERYF | TGCAGCGTTGAAGATCCGGACAAGACCTACGAGCGGTACTTC
TRBD2 | TRBJ2-3 | - | TRBV5-1 | CASSQTGGTPSDTQYF | TGCGCCAGCAGCCAAACGGGGGGAACACCCTCAGATACGCAGTATTTT
TRBD2 | TRBJ2-7 | - | TRBV5-1 | CASSWASGLAGSPNSYEQYF | TGCGCCAGCAGCTGGGCTTCGGGACTAGCGGGGAGTCCGAACTCCTACGAGCAGTACTTC
- | TRBJ2-7 | - | TRBV10-2 | CASMGDGSYEQYF | TGCGCCAGCATGGGGGACGGCAGCTACGAGCAGTACTTC
TRBD1 | TRBJ2-7 | few | TRBV12-3/TRBV12-4 | CASTPSRDREQYF | TGTGCCAGCACCCCGAGCCGGGACAGGGAGCAGTACTTC
TRBD1 | TRBJ2-7 | - | TRBV27 | CASSLAMGQGFEQYF | TGTGCCAGCAGTTTAGCGATGGGACAGGGGTTCGAGCAGTACTTC
- | TRBJ1-2 | - | TRBV18 | CASSPSVVPNYGYTF | TGTGCCAGCTCACCCTCGGTGGTGCCTAACTATGGCTACACCTTC
TRBD2 | TRBJ2-1 | - | TRBV20-1 | CSARGTSGTYNEQFF | TGCAGTGCTAGAGGGACTAGCGGGACATACAATGAGCAGTTCTTC
- | TRBJ2-1 | few | TRBV29-1 | CSSRQVLGNEQFF | TGCAGCTCCAGACAGGTTCTTGGCAATGAGCAGTTCTTC
TRBD2 | TRBJ2-3 | - | TRBV5-1 | CASSRGAGSGDTQYF | TGCGCCAGCAGCAGGGGAGCGGGATCGGGAGATACGCAGTATTTT
TRBD2 | TRBJ2-3 | - | TRBV5-1 | CASRPSGVGTDTQYF | TGCGCCAGCAGACCCAGCGGGGTGGGTACAGATACGCAGTATTTT
- | TRBJ2-4 | - | TRBV29-1 | CSVATRLAKNIQYF | TGCAGCGTAGCAACTAGATTAGCCAAAAACATTCAGTACTTC
- | TRBJ1-2 | - | TRBV12-3/TRBV12-4 | CASRAGFNYGYTF | TGTGCCAGCAGGGCAGGTTTTAACTATGGCTACACCTTC